This entry features one T cell receptor (beta chain) sequence. Its antigen remains unknown. V was clipped by 1 base and J by 4 bases; unmatched bases: 4. CDR3 length equals 16 residues. Germline V gives CDR1 MGHDK, CDR2 SYGVNS. This record belongs to a study of cytomegalovirus exposure and HLA in healthy donors. Study-level findings and limits: Per a later analysis, 15,000 to 20,000 TCR beta sequences showed association with HLA alleles at 0.05 false discovery rate.

The PCR contained 60 Vbeta and 13 Jbeta primers. Method: immunoSEQ multiplex PCR; TCRdb's copy keeps in-frame clones and lacks some. The sample lists fewer than 100,000 clones, roughly 76% occurring once. V and J are TRBV25-1 and TRBJ2-1; 10 bases align to TRBD1. Sequenced material: PBMCs. This receptor was taken from a female donor in good health and CMV-seronegative. The CDR3 loop is CASSEWTGGGYNEQFF. The CDR3 DNA sequence: TGTGCCAGCAGTGAATGGACAGGGGGGGGATACAATGAGCAGTTCTTC.